These 25 T cell receptor beta chains were sequenced from one sample in a study of control samples from healthy donors and cancer patients. TCRdb's table, derived via immunoSEQ multiplex PCR, lists solely in-frame clones and lacks some. The sample contains some 96,000 clones, over 85% of which appear only once. Sequencing was performed on blood. The source of these receptors is a man aged 18 to 29 in good health.

The V call is TRBV18, the J call TRBJ2-5, with 8 bases identical to TRBD1. J was trimmed by 3 bases and V by 3 bases; bases with no gene match: 0. CDR1 and CDR2 from the germline V gene are KGHSH and LQKENI. The CDR3 loop spans 13 amino acids. This chain's CDR3 is CASSPGQEETQYF. The DNA of the CDR3 is TGTGCCAGCTCACCGGGACAGGAAGAGACCCAGTACTTC.

The chain employs TRBV2 and TRBJ1-2; D not resolved. Germline CDR1 SNHLY, CDR2 FYNNEI. This CDR3 has 15 amino acids. Trimming left V 1 base short and J 8 bases short, with 17 bases between. CDR3 DNA: TGTGCCAGCAGTGAAGGAGGGTCCTCGGTCTGGGGCTACACCTTC. Protein sequence: CASSEGGSSVWGYTF.

On this clone: A junction end diverges from the germline sequence, so it may reflect a read error. This chain joins TRBV19 and TRBJ1-2; D might be TRBD1 (5 bases). The CDR3 has 14 residues. The germline V gene has CDR1 LNHDA and CDR2 SQIVND (reference sequence). The CDR3 reads CASSPRDGYYGYTF. In DNA form, the CDR3 reads TGTGCCAGTAGTCCTCGGGACGGTTACTATGGGTACACCTTC.

This clone is labeled as medium-sized (0.01 to 0.1%). This chain joins TRBV7-2 and TRBJ2-7, with a tentative D call TRBD2 (6 bases). V shed 1 base and J shed 9 bases, with 13 bases lying between them. Germline values: CDR1 SGHTA, CDR2 FQGNSA. This CDR3 contains 13 residues. In DNA, the CDR3 is TGTGCCAGCAGCTTAGACCGATCCGGGGGGCAGTACTTC. As protein: CASSLDRSGGQYF.

The V call is TRBV19, the J call TRBJ1-1; TRBD1 might be the D (5 bases). V lost 5 bases and J 1 base, leaving 26 bases between the germline ends. The CDR3 totals 19 residues. CDR1 LNHDA and CDR2 SQIVND come from the germline V gene (reference sequence). Here the CDR3 DNA reads TGTGCCAGTAGTCCTATCATAGTAAGGACGGGACGGGAGAACACTGAAGCTTTCTTT. It specifies CASSPIIVRTGRENTEAFF. The full variable domain, with the rest looked up from reference TRBV19 and TRBJ1-1, is DGGITQSPKYLFRKEGQNVTLSCEQNLNHDAMYWYRQDPGQGLRLIYYSQIVNDFQKGDIAEGYSVSREKKESFPLTVTSAQKNPTAFYLCASSPIIVRTGRENTEAFFGQGTRLTVV.

The chain carries TRBV7-2 and TRBJ1-1; D is undetermined. The CDR3 loop spans 15 amino acids. Germline assignment: CDR1 SGHTA and CDR2 FQGNSA. V gave up 5 bases and J gave up 0 bases, with 13 bases separating them. CDR3 in amino acids: CASSESRVLNTEAFF. The CDR3 DNA reads TGTGCCAGCAGCGAAAGCCGGGTTCTGAACACTGAAGCTTTCTTT.

This chain connects TRBV6-5 to TRBJ2-1; 16 nucleotides match TRBD2. V lost 6 bases, J lost 11 bases, and 7 bases stayed unmatched. The germline gives CDR1 MNHEY, CDR2 SVGAGI. This CDR3 has 15 residues. In DNA form, the CDR3 reads TGTGCCAGCAGACCCCCGGGACTAGCGGGAGGGCAGCAGTTCTTC. Its translation is CASRPPGLAGGQQFF.

V is TRBV27 and J is TRBJ1-5; TRBD1 aligns across 7 bases. V shed 4 bases and J 4 bases; nucleotides not matched to a gene: 4. From germline, CDR1 is MNHEY and CDR2 SMNVEV (reference sequence). The CDR3 is 14 amino acids. The CDR3: CASSSGTENQPQHF. In DNA form, the CDR3 reads TGTGCCAGCAGTTCCGGGACAGAGAATCAGCCCCAGCATTTT.

The V and J genes are TRBV5-5 and TRBJ1-2, with D unresolved. V lost 2 bases and J lost 7, with 21 bases in between. The CDR3 is made up of 16 amino acids. Germline CDR1 is SGHKS and CDR2 is YYEKEE (reference sequence). The CDR3: CASSFPFQGPTFGYTF. CDR3 sequence (DNA): TGTGCCAGCAGCTTCCCGTTTCAAGGACCGACTTTTGGCTACACCTTC.

V is TRBV12-3 or TRBV12-4 and J is TRBJ2-3; possibly TRBD2 for D (5 bases). Trimming took off 3 bases at V and 10 bases at J, with 11 bases between the two ends. The CDR3 is 12 amino acids. CDR3 DNA sequence: TGTGCCAGCAGTTTGATGGGGAGTGCGCAGTATTTT. This sequence encodes CASSLMGSAQYF.

This clone was seen a handful of times. Here the CDR3 DNA reads TGTGCCATCAGTGAGGAGCCTTCTTGGTATGGCTACACCTTC. This encodes CAISEEPSWYGYTF. The chain carries TRBV10-3 and TRBJ1-2, with D uncertain. CDR1 is ENHRY and CDR2 is SYGVKD in the germline V gene. The CDR3 has 14 amino acids. V was trimmed by 2 bases and J by 5 bases, leaving 12 bases between them.

The chain links TRBV29-1 to TRBJ2-1; a weak D match, TRBD2 (6 bases). With 3 bases removed from V and 3 bases from J, the gap between germline ends came to 12 bases. Per germline, CDR1 SQVTM and CDR2 ANQGSEA. The CDR3 extends over 14 amino acids. The CDR3 here is CSVDRQGGYNEQFF. CDR3 nucleotide sequence: TGCAGCGTTGACCGGCAGGGAGGCTACAATGAGCAGTTCTTC.

The gene calls are TRBV7-8 and TRBJ1-1; no definite D call. CDR3 length equals 13 residues. Germline V CDR1 and CDR2: SGHVS, FQNEAQ. The ends were cut back, 5 bases at V and 1 base at J, with 8 bases in the middle. This CDR3 is CASSPQKNTEAFF. Here the CDR3 DNA reads TGTGCCAGCAGCCCTCAGAAGAACACTGAAGCTTTCTTT.

This chain links TRBV4-1 with TRBJ2-7, with D tentatively TRBD1 (6 bases). V shed 4 bases and J shed 1 base, with 14 bases lying between them. Germline CDR1 is MGHRA and CDR2 is YSYEKL. CDR3 length equals 15 residues. CDR3 sequence: CASSPPAGASYEQYF. For the CDR3, the DNA is TGCGCCAGCAGCCCCCCCGCAGGGGCTTCCTACGAGCAGTACTTC.

The rearrangement uses TRBV3-1 (or the pseudogene TRBV3-2) and TRBJ2-4; D ambiguous. This CDR3 contains 18 residues. From germline, CDR1 is LGHDT and CDR2 YNNKEL (reference sequence). V was shortened by 2 bases and J by 0 bases, with 17 bases between the two germline ends. CDR3 region: CASSQRSVSDLAKNIQYF. In DNA form, the CDR3 reads TGTGCCAGCAGCCAAAGATCTGTGTCTGACTTAGCCAAAAACATTCAGTACTTC.

CDR3: CASSKTDSGRVGEQFF. DNA of the CDR3: TGTGCCAGCAGCAAAACGGATAGCGGGAGGGTTGGTGAGCAGTTCTTC. The chain links TRBV7-6 to TRBJ2-1, with 11 bases lining up with TRBD2. V shed 5 bases, J shed 9 bases, and the junction held 12 bases outside the gene matches. This CDR3 contains 16 residues. The germline gives CDR1 SGHVS, CDR2 FNYEAQ.

This clone was counted a single time. The V and J genes are TRBV6-5 and TRBJ2-3, with 8 bases identical to TRBD1. Unmatched junction bases numbered 5, after V lost 0 bases and J lost 3 bases. The CDR3 length is 16 residues. From germline, CDR1 is MNHEY and CDR2 SVGAGI. The CDR3 DNA reads as TGTGCCAGCAGTTACTCGGCCAGGGGGCATACAGATACGCAGTATTTT. Encoded protein: CASSYSARGHTDTQYF.

The chain joins TRBV10-3 to TRBJ2-2, with 14 bases that match TRBD2. Germline lookup yields CDR1 ENHRY and CDR2 SYGVKD. The V and J ends lost 6 bases and 4 bases, in that order; junction bases with no gene match: 7. The length of the CDR3 is 17 residues. CDR3 in amino acids: CAISGTSGRVSTGELFF. CDR3 coding DNA: TGTGCCATCAGCGGGACTAGCGGGAGAGTTAGCACCGGGGAGCTGTTTTTT.

The V gene is TRBV11-3, the J gene TRBJ2-2; TRBD1 matches at 9 bases. V dropped 2 bases and J dropped 5; count of bases not matched to a gene: 9. CDR3 length: 17 residues. Germline V CDR1 and CDR2: SGHNT, YENEEA. CDR3 sequence: CASSLNRGRSKTGELFF. The CDR3 DNA is TGTGCCAGCAGCTTAAACAGGGGGCGGTCAAAAACCGGGGAGCTGTTTTTT.

The chain links TRBV7-2 to TRBJ2-1; 7 bases match TRBD2. CDR1 and CDR2 (germline): SGHTA, FQGNSA. Trimming removed 1 base from V and 3 bases from J; junction bases left unmatched: 6. The CDR3 is 16 amino acids. The CDR3 region has the DNA TGTGCCAGCAGCTTAGTATGGCTAGCGGTCTACAATGAGCAGTTCTTC. Translation: CASSLVWLAVYNEQFF.

The chain is built from TRBV7-9 and TRBJ2-7, with 8 bases aligning to TRBD1. CDR1 is SEHNR, CDR2 FQNEAQ, per germline (reference sequence). The CDR3 sequence is 15 residues long. V dropped 3 bases and J dropped 6; count of bases not matched to a gene: 10. The CDR3 bases are TGTGCCAGCAGCTTCCCAGGGGGCTGGGCTGTCGAGCAGTACTTC. This encodes CASSFPGGWAVEQYF.

This chain links TRBV5-5 with TRBJ2-7; no clear D. V lost 4 bases to trimming and J lost 5 bases, with 10 bases between them. The CDR3 is 12 residues long. The germline V gene has CDR1 SGHKS and CDR2 YYEKEE (reference sequence). CDR3: CASSPRMDEQYF. The CDR3 nucleotides read TGTGCCAGCAGCCCGAGGATGGACGAGCAGTACTTC.

The chain links TRBV19 to TRBJ2-7; 7 bases fit TRBD1. The V and J ends lost 6 bases and 1 base, in that order; junction bases with no gene match: 18. The CDR3 totals 18 residues. CDR1 and CDR2 from the germline V gene are LNHDA and SQIVND (reference sequence). CDR3 sequence: CASSIQGSSFTTSYEQYF. For the CDR3, the DNA is TGTGCCAGTAGCATACAGGGGTCATCATTCACCACTTCCTACGAGCAGTACTTC.

This chain uses TRBV2 with TRBJ1-5, with a weak D call TRBD1 (6 bases). The germline V gene encodes CDR1 SNHLY and CDR2 FYNNEI. Trimming removed 2 bases at V and 0 bases at J, with 17 bases between. The CDR3 is 18 amino acids. CDR3 nucleotide sequence: TGTGCCAGCAGTGAACCCCGACAGGAGATCTATAGCAATCAGCCCCAGCATTTT. Protein product: CASSEPRQEIYSNQPQHF.

The chain employs TRBV7-2 and TRBJ2-7; a weak D match, TRBD2 (5 bases). Germline V gene data show CDR1 as SGHTA and CDR2 as FQGNSA. Trimming stripped 5 bases from V and 3 bases from J, with 11 bases between. The CDR3 is made up of 13 amino acids. The CDR3: CASSPTTSYEQYF. The CDR3 nucleotides are TGTGCCAGCAGCCCAACTACTAGCTACGAGCAGTACTTC.